Shown below are 21 T cell receptor beta chains from a single sample sequenced in a study of tumor-infiltrating lymphocytes in localized non-small cell lung cancer. Sequenced by immunoSEQ multiplex PCR; TCRdb stores in-frame clones only, minus some. The table lists about 11,000 clones, 70% to 90% of them singletons. Material for sequencing was uninvolved lung tissue not adjacent to the tumor. Receptor source: a human donor with non-small cell lung cancer.

The V and J genes are TRBV11-2 and TRBJ2-7; 13 bases agree with TRBD2. CDR3 length: 18 residues. Per germline, CDR1 SGHAT and CDR2 FQNNGV. The V segment lost 5 bases and the J segment 3 bases; nucleotides outside the gene matches: 13. The CDR3 loop reads CASSPPGATSGGVYEQYF. The CDR3 DNA is TGTGCCAGCAGCCCCCCCGGGGCCACTAGCGGGGGGGTCTACGAGCAGTACTTC.

This clone was recorded once. This CDR3 reads CASSLSGGNTEAFF. The CDR3 bases are TGTGCCAGCAGCTTATCGGGCGGGAACACTGAAGCTTTCTTT. The rearrangement links TRBV11-1 to TRBJ1-1; D not certain. Germline V gene data show CDR1 as SGHAT and CDR2 as FQDESV (reference sequence). The CDR3 spans 14 residues. Trimming took 2 bases from V and 1 from J, leaving 8 bases between them.

V gene TRBV13 combines with J gene TRBJ2-3, with TRBD1 identical over 12 bases. Looked up from germline, CDR1 is PRHDT and CDR2 is FYEKMQ (reference sequence). CDR3 length: 15 amino acids. With 4 bases clipped from V and 6 bases from J, the junction kept 5 bases outside the gene matches. In DNA, the CDR3 is TGTGCCAGCAGCTCCGGGACAGGGGGCGAGGATACGCAGTATTTT. It encodes CASSSGTGGEDTQYF. The whole variable domain, remainder taken from reference TRBV13 and TRBJ2-3, is AAGVIQSPRHLIKEKRETATLKCYPIPRHDTVYWYQQGPGQDPQFLISFYEKMQSDKGSIPDRFSAQQFSDYHSELNMSSLELGDSALYFCASSSGTGGEDTQYFGPGTRLTVL.

This clone was detected a few times. The rearrangement links TRBV2 to TRBJ1-2, with a tentative D call TRBD1 (6 bases). The V gene lost 7 bases and the J gene lost 9 bases, with 21 bases spanning the gap. The germline V gene has CDR1 SNHLY and CDR2 FYNNEI. The CDR3 runs to 14 residues. The CDR3 coding sequence is TGTGCCAGCACTATCAGACAGGACCTATGGAGCTACACCTTC. Translated: CASTIRQDLWSYTF. The full variable domain, in which reference TRBV2 and TRBJ1-2 provide the parts outside the CDR3, is EPEVTQTPSHQVTQMGQEVILRCVPISNHLYFYWYRQILGQKVEFLVSFYNNEISEKSEIFDDQFSVERPDGSNFTLKIRSTKLEDSAMYFCASTIRQDLWSYTFGSGTRLTVV.

The chain carries TRBV9 and TRBJ1-6, with 10 bases lining up with TRBD1. This CDR3 is 14 amino acids long. The germline V gene encodes CDR1 SGDLS and CDR2 YYNGEE. The trim removed 0 bases at V and 14 bases at J, leaving 5 bases unmatched. DNA of the CDR3: TGTGCCAGCAGCGTAGGACAGGGGGCGAGAACCCTCCACTTT. Translated: CASSVGQGARTLHF.

The V and J genes are TRBV2 and TRBJ2-7, with D possibly called TRBD1 or TRBD2 (5 bases each). This CDR3 is built from 12 residues. Germline assignment: CDR1 SNHLY and CDR2 FYNNEI. The ends were cut back, 8 bases at V and 5 bases at J, with 13 bases in the middle. This CDR3 reads CASSRGRDEQYF. The CDR3 DNA reads TGTGCCAGCTCGAGGGGCCGGGACGAGCAGTACTTC.

CDR3 sequence (DNA): TGTGCCAGCTCCCGGGCTGGGGGCTTGCCAGAGACCCAGTACTTC. As protein: CASSRAGGLPETQYF. This rearrangement joins TRBV9 to TRBJ2-5, with D perhaps TRBD1 (6 bases). Germline values: CDR1 SGDLS, CDR2 YYNGEE. Trimming took off 7 bases at V and 4 bases at J, with 20 bases between the two ends. The CDR3 covers 15 residues.

The chain carries TRBV4-3 and TRBJ1-1; no definite D call. The CDR3 is 15 residues long. Trimming removed 4 bases from V and 0 bases from J, with 12 bases in between. CDR1 and CDR2 (germline): LGHNA, YSLEER. CDR3 residues: CASSLDGWVNTEAFF. The DNA for the CDR3 is TGCGCCAGCAGCCTGGACGGTTGGGTGAACACTGAAGCTTTCTTT.

The J gene is TRBJ1-1, the V gene TRBV15; D unresolved. The CDR3 has 13 amino acids. CDR1 and CDR2 (germline): LNHNV, YYDKDF (reference sequence). Trimming cost V 0 bases and J 7 bases, with 9 bases left between them. CDR3 loop: CATSREYKVEAFF. The CDR3 nucleotides read TGTGCCACCAGCAGAGAGTACAAGGTTGAAGCTTTCTTT.

This clone was seen once. The chain couples TRBV6-5 to TRBJ1-4, with D possibly matching TRBD1 (5 bases). The CDR3 is 15 amino acids. Germline values: CDR1 MNHEY, CDR2 SVGAGI. The V gene lost 6 bases and the J gene lost 5 bases, with 16 bases spanning the gap. The CDR3 DNA follows: TGTGCCAGCAGACCCTCCGGGACGGGGAATGAAAAACTGTTTTTT. It specifies CASRPSGTGNEKLFF.

The genes are TRBV7-2 and TRBJ1-1, with 8 bases matching TRBD1. The length of the CDR3 is 15 residues. Trimming cost V 5 bases and J 5 bases; bases outside gene matches: 10. The germline CDR1 and CDR2 sequences are SGHTA and FQGNSA. The CDR3 loop reads CASSRQIQGGTEAFF. CDR3 nucleotide sequence: TGTGCCAGCAGCAGGCAAATACAGGGGGGTACTGAAGCTTTCTTT.

The V and J genes are TRBV2 and TRBJ1-5; 10 bases match TRBD1. Germline values: CDR1 SNHLY, CDR2 FYNNEI. J was trimmed by 4 bases and V by 4 bases; bases with no gene match: 1. The CDR3 runs to 14 residues. CDR3 sequence reads: CASSGDRGNQPQHF. Here the CDR3 DNA reads TGTGCCAGCAGTGGGGACAGGGGAAATCAGCCCCAGCATTTT. Supplemented by reference TRBV2 and TRBJ1-5, the full variable domain reads EPEVTQTPSHQVTQMGQEVILRCVPISNHLYFYWYRQILGQKVEFLVSFYNNEISEKSEIFDDQFSVERPDGSNFTLKIRSTKLEDSAMYFCASSGDRGNQPQHFGDGTRLSIL.

The rearrangement uses TRBV7-6 and TRBJ2-1; 8 positions agree with TRBD2. With 2 bases clipped from V and 8 bases from J, the junction kept 8 bases outside the gene matches. This CDR3 spans 15 amino acids. Germline loops: CDR1 SGHVS, CDR2 FNYEAQ. CDR3 residues: CASSLMGTRLDEQFF. The CDR3 DNA reads TGTGCCAGCAGCTTAATGGGGACTAGGTTGGATGAGCAGTTCTTC. Full variable domain (outside the CDR3, taken from reference TRBV7-6 and TRBJ2-1): GAGVSQSPRYKVTKRGQDVALRCDPISGHVSLYWYRQALGQGPEFLTYFNYEAQQDKSGLPNDRFSAERPEGSISTLTIQRTEQRDSAMYRCASSLMGTRLDEQFFGPGTRLTVL.

V and J are TRBV4-2 and TRBJ1-3; no definite D call. V was pared by 0 bases and J by 1 base, with 7 bases between. The CDR3 has 15 amino acids. Germline CDR1 reads LGHNA; CDR2 reads YNFKEQ. The CDR3 is CASSQDIQSGNTIYF. CDR3 coding DNA: TGTGCCAGCAGCCAAGATATCCAGTCTGGAAACACCATATATTTT.

The CDR3 region is CASSFYGAGYEAFF. The CDR3 region has the DNA TGTGCCAGCAGCTTCTACGGGGCCGGTTATGAAGCTTTCTTT. This chain joins TRBV11-1 and TRBJ1-1, with D perhaps matching TRBD1 (5 bases). The CDR3 contains 14 residues. Per germline, CDR1 SGHAT and CDR2 FQDESV (reference sequence). V was cut by 3 bases and J by 7 bases, with 15 bases left in between.

This chain links TRBV7-2 with TRBJ2-7, with TRBD2 identical over 8 bases. The CDR3 spans 16 residues. With 3 bases clipped from V and 2 bases from J, the junction kept 9 bases outside the gene matches. Germline CDR1 reads SGHTA; CDR2 reads FQGNSA. The CDR3 is CASSFWGRGEAYEQYF. The CDR3 region has the DNA TGTGCCAGCAGCTTCTGGGGGCGGGGGGAAGCCTACGAGCAGTACTTC.

The V gene is TRBV7-6, the J gene TRBJ1-1, with D hard to call. The CDR3 runs 13 residues. V was clipped by 4 bases and J by 2 bases, with 8 bases between them. CDR1 SGHVS and CDR2 FNYEAQ come from the germline V gene. The CDR3 nucleotides read TGTGCCAGCAGCTCGCAAGAAAACACTGAAGCTTTCTTT. This codes for CASSSQENTEAFF.

This chain joins TRBV7-9 and TRBJ1-5; a possible D gene is TRBD1 (5 bases). Germline CDR1 and CDR2: SEHNR and FQNEAQ (reference sequence). The CDR3 runs 17 residues. V lost 4 bases and J lost 0, with 16 bases in between. For the CDR3, the DNA is TGTGCCAGCAGCTCAGGAACAGGAGCGATTAGCAATCAGCCCCAGCATTTT. Its protein is CASSSGTGAISNQPQHF. The full variable domain, with the rest looked up from reference TRBV7-9 and TRBJ1-5, is DTGVSQNPRHKITKRGQNVTFRCDPISEHNRLYWYRQTLGQGPEFLTYFQNEAQLEKSRLLSDRFSAERPKGSFSTLEIQRTEQGDSAMYLCASSSGTGAISNQPQHFGDGTRLSIL.

The chain is built from TRBV6-5 and TRBJ2-7; TRBD1 matches at 8 bases. Per the germline V gene, CDR1 is MNHEY and CDR2 is SVGAGI. CDR3 length equals 13 residues. Trimming cost V 4 bases and J 3 bases; bases outside gene matches: 2. The CDR3 reads CASSFDRGYEQYF. CDR3 DNA sequence: TGTGCCAGCAGTTTCGACAGGGGCTACGAGCAGTACTTC.

The J gene is TRBJ1-1, the V gene TRBV14; D gene ambiguous. The CDR3 runs 16 residues. The germline V and J ends were trimmed by 0 bases and 3 bases, with 14 bases remaining between them. Germline V gives CDR1 SGHDN, CDR2 FVKESK. The CDR3 DNA follows: TGTGCCAGCAGCCAAGATCTGGGGAACCTTTACACTGAAGCTTTCTTT. Translation gives CASSQDLGNLYTEAFF.

The chain joins TRBV7-6 to TRBJ2-1; TRBD2 agrees at 9 bases. The V gene's germline CDR1 is SGHVS and CDR2 FNYEAQ. This CDR3 contains 16 residues. Trimming cost V 2 bases and J 0 bases; bases outside gene matches: 2. The CDR3 DNA follows: TGTGCCAGCAGCTTAAGCGGGGGGTACTCCTACAATGAGCAGTTCTTC. It codes for CASSLSGGYSYNEQFF.